A single sample gave rise to the 30 T cell receptor beta chains below, sequenced in a study of regulatory T cells. Amplification used 52 TRBV primers and 13 TRBJ primers. Sequencing was performed with immunoSEQ multiplex PCR; in TCRdb, only in-frame clones are kept and a portion is missing. The sample records about 5,800 clones, approximately 84% being singletons. The sequencing input was CD8+ T cells sorted from blood. The source is a child between 10 and 17 years old with CD3G deficiency.

The CDR3 loop is CASSLVAGVNEQFF. CDR3 coding DNA: TGTGCCAGCAGCTTAGTTGCGGGAGTGAATGAGCAGTTCTTC. The chain uses TRBV11-1 and TRBJ2-1, with TRBD2 matching over 7 bases. J lost 7 bases, V lost 1 base, and 4 bases had no gene match. Germline V gene sequence: CDR1 SGHAT, CDR2 FQDESV (reference sequence). The CDR3 extends over 14 amino acids.

This CDR3 is CASRLSGTYTGELFF. The DNA for the CDR3 is TGTGCCAGCAGACTATCCGGGACGTACACCGGGGAGCTGTTTTTT. The gene calls are TRBV28 and TRBJ2-2; TRBD1 or TRBD2 may be the D gene (5 bases each). The germline CDR1 and CDR2 sequences are MDHEN and SYDVKM. The CDR3 has 15 residues. The germline V and J ends were trimmed by 6 bases and 3 bases, with 14 bases remaining between them.

The rearrangement joins TRBV19 to TRBJ2-3; 12 bases match TRBD1. V lost 5 bases, J lost 6 bases, and 6 bases stayed unmatched. Germline V gene sequence: CDR1 LNHDA, CDR2 SQIVND (reference sequence). The CDR3 is 15 residues long. Here the CDR3 DNA reads TGTGCCAGTAGTTACGGGACAGGGGGCGCGGATACGCAGTATTTT. Protein: CASSYGTGGADTQYF.

This clone was detected only once. The chain is built from TRBV6-1 and TRBJ1-1; D unclear. Germline assignment: CDR1 MNHNS and CDR2 SASEGT. CDR3 length: 11 residues. Trimming stripped 5 bases from V and 5 bases from J, with 6 bases between. CDR3 region: CASSSWTEAFF. The CDR3 DNA is TGTGCCAGCAGTTCGTGGACTGAAGCTTTCTTT.

This chain uses TRBV7-9 with TRBJ2-1; 7 positions agree with TRBD2. Trimming at V came to 4 bases and at J to 6 bases, leaving 12 bases not matched to a gene. The CDR3 totals 16 residues. Germline V lookup: CDR1 SEHNR, CDR2 FQNEAQ (reference sequence). The CDR3 sequence: CASSSTGGAGVNEQFF. The CDR3 DNA reads as TGTGCCAGCAGCTCAACCGGGGGTGCGGGAGTCAATGAGCAGTTCTTC.

This chain connects TRBV5-1 to TRBJ2-3; 7 nucleotides match TRBD1. CDR3 length: 15 residues. The germline CDR1 and CDR2 sequences are SGHRS and YFSETQ. V shed 0 bases and J 1 base; nucleotides not matched to a gene: 2. This CDR3 is CASSLEGAGTDTQYF. CDR3 coding DNA: TGCGCCAGCAGCTTGGAGGGGGCCGGCACAGATACGCAGTATTTT.

The chain links TRBV6-1 to TRBJ1-1, with D unclear. V lost 3 bases to trimming and J lost 0 bases, with 8 bases between them. The CDR3 is 14 residues long. Germline CDR1 reads MNHNS; CDR2 reads SASEGT. In nucleotides, the CDR3 is TGTGCCAGCAGTGACCTACAGATGAACACTGAAGCTTTCTTT. Encoded protein: CASSDLQMNTEAFF.

The rearrangement uses TRBV5-1 and TRBJ2-7, with a tentative D call TRBD1 (5 bases). The CDR3 totals 11 residues. V lost 3 bases and J 6 bases, leaving 7 bases between the germline ends. Germline-derived CDR1 and CDR2 are SGHRS and YFSETQ. The CDR3 bases are TGCGCCAGCAGCTCAGGGCGCGAGCAGTACTTC. Encoded protein: CASSSGREQYF.

The rearrangement joins TRBV28 to TRBJ2-1; tentative D call: TRBD1 (6 bases). The germline V and J ends were trimmed by 4 bases and 1 base, with 14 bases remaining between them. CDR1 and CDR2 from the germline V gene are MDHEN and SYDVKM. The CDR3 is 16 amino acids. CDR3 protein: CASSSVQGRSYNEQFF. Here the CDR3 DNA reads TGTGCCAGCAGTTCAGTACAGGGAAGGTCCTACAATGAGCAGTTCTTC. Drawing the rest from reference TRBV28 and TRBJ2-1, the complete variable domain is DVKVTQSSRYLVKRTGEKVFLECVQDMDHENMFWYRQDPGLGLRLIYFSYDVKMKEKGDIPEGYSVSREKKERFSLILESASTNQTSMYLCASSSVQGRSYNEQFFGPGTRLTVL.

CDR3 amino acids: CASSDLIGVNTEAFF. Here the CDR3 DNA reads TGTGCCAGCAGTGATCTCATAGGTGTGAACACTGAAGCTTTCTTT. The rearrangement uses TRBV6-1 and TRBJ1-1, with D unclear. V lost 3 bases and J 0 bases, leaving 11 bases between the germline ends. The CDR3 is 15 amino acids. Per the germline V gene, CDR1 is MNHNS and CDR2 is SASEGT.

The V and J genes are TRBV6-1 and TRBJ2-7, with 7 bases fitting TRBD1. Unmatched junction bases numbered 6, after V lost 7 bases and J lost 0 bases. The CDR3 sequence is 14 residues long. Germline V gives CDR1 MNHNS, CDR2 SASEGT. The CDR3 bases are TGTGCCAGCAAGACGACAGGGACCTCCTACGAGCAGTACTTC. Its protein is CASKTTGTSYEQYF.

V usage is TRBV7-9 and J usage is TRBJ2-1, with D perhaps matching TRBD2 (6 bases). V was trimmed by 4 bases and J by 7 bases, leaving 11 bases between them. Germline V gene sequence: CDR1 SEHNR, CDR2 FQNEAQ (reference sequence). The CDR3 covers 13 residues. The CDR3 DNA reads as TGTGCCAGCAGCTCGGGACTTCGGAATGAGCAGTTCTTC. The encoded protein is CASSSGLRNEQFF.

The chain couples TRBV28 to TRBJ1-1; TRBD1 agrees at 7 bases. The trim removed 7 bases at V and 4 bases at J, leaving 6 bases unmatched. The CDR3 is 13 amino acids. The germline CDR1 and CDR2 sequences are MDHEN and SYDVKM. The CDR3 here is CASTLTGITEAFF. Written as DNA, the CDR3 is TGTGCCAGCACCCTGACAGGGATCACTGAAGCTTTCTTT.

V usage is TRBV6-1 and J usage is TRBJ2-7, with D perhaps given as TRBD1 or TRBD2 (5 bases each). This CDR3 has 15 residues. Germline V gives CDR1 MNHNS, CDR2 SASEGT. Between the trimmed V and J ends, which lost 0 bases and 5 bases, there was a span of 14 bases. The CDR3 sequence: CASSEAGGWMDEQYF. The CDR3 coding sequence is TGTGCCAGCAGTGAAGCTGGGGGATGGATGGACGAGCAGTACTTC.

This clone showed up just a few times. The chain uses TRBV21-1 and TRBJ1-2. TRBV21-1 is tagged as a pseudogene. This CDR3 is built from 14 residues. The CDR3 DNA reads as TGTGCCGGGGGGGGCGTCCCTTACTTCTATGGCTACACCTTC. This codes for CAGGGVPYFYGYTF.

The V gene is TRBV21-1, the J gene TRBJ2-7; no DNA check was done on the table's D call, TRBD2. TRBV21-1 has pseudogene status. The CDR3 spans 14 residues. The CDR3: CASSGGTSGRIQYF. CDR3 nucleotide sequence: TGTGCCAGCAGCGGCGGGACTAGCGGGAGGATCCAGTACTTC.

This clone was picked up one time. The chain is built from TRBV5-1 and TRBJ1-1; D is ambiguous. Trimming took 0 bases from V and 0 from J, leaving 9 bases between them. The germline V gene encodes CDR1 SGHRS and CDR2 YFSETQ. CDR3 length: 15 amino acids. The CDR3 DNA sequence: TGCGCCAGCAGCTTGGACCCGGGCTTGAACACTGAAGCTTTCTTT. It specifies CASSLDPGLNTEAFF. Supplemented by reference TRBV5-1 and TRBJ1-1, the full variable domain reads KAGVTQTPRYLIKTRGQQVTLSCSPISGHRSVSWYQQTPGQGLQFLFEYFSETQRNKGNFPGRFSGRQFSNSRSEMNVSTLELGDSALYLCASSLDPGLNTEAFFGQGTRLTVV.

This sequence joins TRBV7-9 and TRBJ2-3; D not resolved. CDR1 and CDR2 from the germline V gene are SEHNR and FQNEAQ (reference sequence). This CDR3 is 14 amino acids long. Trimming removed 1 base from V and 6 bases from J, with 11 bases in between. In nucleotides, the CDR3 is TGTGCCAGCAGCTTAGGTGCCCTTAAGGATACGCAGTATTTT. Its translation: CASSLGALKDTQYF.

The V call is TRBV28, the J call TRBJ2-7, with D unclear. The CDR3 loop spans 15 amino acids. Trimming removed 6 bases at V and 0 bases at J, with 15 bases between. The germline V gene has CDR1 MDHEN and CDR2 SYDVKM. Here the CDR3 DNA reads TGTGCCAGCAGCACCCCCCTGCAGAGCTCCTACGAGCAGTACTTC. It encodes CASSTPLQSSYEQYF.

This sequence joins TRBV28 and TRBJ2-3, with D possibly TRBD2 on 6 matching bases. V lost 3 bases to trimming and J lost 6 bases, with 16 bases between them. Looked up from germline, CDR1 is MDHEN and CDR2 is SYDVKM. This CDR3 comprises 15 residues. The DNA of the CDR3 is TGTGCCAGCAGTTTGGGGGGAGACGGGCTCGATACGCAGTATTTT. Its translation is CASSLGGDGLDTQYF.

The chain combines TRBV28 with TRBJ2-7; 7 bases map to TRBD2. After removal of 3 bases from V and 6 bases from J, the junction contained 11 bases not matched to a gene. The CDR3 is 15 amino acids. Germline V CDR1 and CDR2: MDHEN, SYDVKM. The CDR3 nucleotides are TGTGCCAGCAGTTTTGGTGGCGGGAGAAAGGCCGAGCAGTACTTC. Translating it yields CASSFGGGRKAEQYF.

This clone appeared a few times. The chain employs TRBV7-2 and TRBJ2-7; D gene ambiguous. This CDR3 spans 13 amino acids. V lost 1 base and J lost 0, with 4 bases in between. Germline V gene data show CDR1 as SGHTA and CDR2 as FQGNSA. CDR3 amino acids: CASSLVPSYEQYF. In nucleotides, the CDR3 is TGTGCCAGCAGCTTAGTTCCCTCCTACGAGCAGTACTTC.

The rearrangement links TRBV28 to TRBJ1-1; D may be TRBD1 (5 bases). Germline V gene lookup returns CDR1 MDHEN and CDR2 SYDVKM. V gave up 7 bases and J gave up 1 base, with 13 bases separating them. The CDR3 covers 14 residues. As DNA, the CDR3 is TGTGCCAGCAACCAACGGGGGGAGAACACTGAAGCTTTCTTT. It translates to CASNQRGENTEAFF.

The V gene is TRBV30, the J gene TRBJ1-2, with 9 bases that match TRBD1. This CDR3 spans 14 amino acids. Germline CDR1 is GTSNPN and CDR2 is SVGIG (reference sequence). V gave up 3 bases and J gave up 6 bases; unmatched junction bases: 8. This chain's CDR3 is CAWSYRGRLDGYTF. CDR3 in DNA: TGTGCCTGGAGCTACAGGGGGCGGTTGGATGGCTACACCTTC.

The V gene is TRBV6-1, the J gene TRBJ2-7; 7 positions agree with TRBD1. Germline V gene lookup returns CDR1 MNHNS and CDR2 SASEGT. The CDR3 extends over 13 amino acids. J was trimmed by 3 bases and V by 10 bases; bases with no gene match: 9. The CDR3 here is CATATGSGYEQYF. As DNA, the CDR3 is TGTGCCACCGCGACAGGGTCCGGCTACGAGCAGTACTTC.

The chain recombines TRBV6-5 with TRBJ1-1; the D is unclear. There are 13 residues in the CDR3. Looked up from germline, CDR1 is MNHEY and CDR2 is SVGAGI. V was clipped by 6 bases and J by 2 bases, with 10 bases between them. CDR3 in amino acids: CASSIWPNTEAFF. The CDR3 DNA reads TGTGCCAGCAGCATCTGGCCTAACACTGAAGCTTTCTTT.

The chain has TRBV19 and TRBJ2-2; D may match TRBD1 or TRBD2 (5 bases each). There are 14 residues in the CDR3. Trimming left V 4 bases short and J 6 bases short, with 12 bases between. CDR1 LNHDA and CDR2 SQIVND come from the germline V gene (reference sequence). CDR3 loop: CASSNLLGAGELFF. CDR3 coding DNA: TGTGCCAGTAGTAACCTACTAGGGGCCGGGGAGCTGTTTTTT.

The V call is TRBV7-9, the J call TRBJ2-1, with TRBD2 matching over 11 bases. Trimming removed 4 bases from V and 7 bases from J; junction bases left unmatched: 9. This CDR3 is built from 16 residues. Per the germline V gene, CDR1 is SEHNR and CDR2 is FQNEAQ (reference sequence). Here the CDR3 reads CASSSTTSGIWNEQFF. CDR3 coding DNA: TGTGCCAGCAGCTCAACGACTAGCGGGATCTGGAATGAGCAGTTCTTC. Looking up the rest from reference TRBV7-9 and TRBJ2-1 gives the full variable domain: DTGVSQNPRHKITKRGQNVTFRCDPISEHNRLYWYRQTLGQGPEFLTYFQNEAQLEKSRLLSDRFSAERPKGSFSTLEIQRTEQGDSAMYLCASSSTTSGIWNEQFFGPGTRLTVL.

This sequence joins TRBV27 and TRBJ2-1, with TRBD2 matching 15 bases. Trimming removed 3 bases from V and 10 bases from J; junction bases left unmatched: 13. Germline V gene data show CDR1 as MNHEY and CDR2 as SMNVEV (reference sequence). This CDR3 contains 18 residues. This chain's CDR3 is CASSLGGPGLAGGHEQFF. The CDR3 DNA reads as TGTGCCAGCAGTTTGGGGGGACCGGGACTAGCGGGAGGTCACGAGCAGTTCTTC.

This sequence joins TRBV7-9 and TRBJ2-1, with a possible D match to TRBD2 (5 bases). The CDR3 consists of 15 residues. The V end lost 4 bases, the J end lost 4 bases, and 14 bases lay between the germline ends. Germline V gene lookup returns CDR1 SEHNR and CDR2 FQNEAQ (reference sequence). This chain's CDR3 is CASSSSKRGYNEQFF. DNA of the CDR3: TGTGCCAGCAGCTCGAGTAAACGAGGGTACAATGAGCAGTTCTTC. The full variable domain, its missing parts supplied by reference TRBV7-9 and TRBJ2-1, is DTGVSQNPRHKITKRGQNVTFRCDPISEHNRLYWYRQTLGQGPEFLTYFQNEAQLEKSRLLSDRFSAERPKGSFSTLEIQRTEQGDSAMYLCASSSSKRGYNEQFFGPGTRLTVL.